These 9 T cell receptor beta chains came from one sample sequenced in a study of shared clonotypes between healthy human individuals. This table comes from immunoSEQ multiplex PCR, and its TCRdb copy is limited to in-frame clones, with some not included. The sample records about 800,000 clones, 90% to 98% being singletons. Naive-designated CD8 cells lacked CD45RO, were positively enriched for CCR7, and omitted terminally differentiated effector memory CD45RA+ cells. The source material was naive CD8+ T cells sorted from blood. The source is a young man in good health.

The chain couples TRBV19 to TRBJ2-2; D is unresolved. CDR1 LNHDA and CDR2 SQIVND come from the germline V gene (reference sequence). V was clipped by 9 bases and J by 5 bases, with 25 bases between them. CDR3 length: 17 amino acids. This CDR3 reads CASTTLTTYARTGELFF. CDR3 sequence (DNA): TGTGCCAGCACAACCCTTACAACGTACGCAAGGACCGGGGAGCTGTTTTTT.

V and J are TRBV4-3 and TRBJ2-6, with D unresolved. From germline, CDR1 is LGHNA and CDR2 YSLEER. The CDR3 loop spans 19 amino acids. V was cut by 0 bases and J by 0 bases, with 15 bases left in between. CDR3 bases: TGCGCCAGCAGCCAAGATGGTGAGGTTGGGCTCTCTGGGGCCAACGTCCTGACTTTC. Protein sequence: CASSQDGEVGLSGANVLTF.

This clone has only one observation. V is TRBV19 and J is TRBJ1-1; D might be TRBD1 (6 bases). Per germline, CDR1 LNHDA and CDR2 SQIVND (reference sequence). CDR3 length: 13 residues. Trimming left V 10 bases short and J 5 bases short, with 17 bases between. For the CDR3, the DNA is TGTGCCACCCGGGACATGTGGGGGACTGAAGCTTTCTTT. It yields the protein CATRDMWGTEAFF.

A word on this clone: The same CDR3 can be traced to other DNA sequences in this sample. The rearrangement uses TRBV9 and TRBJ1-1, with 8 bases lining up with TRBD1. Germline V gene lookup returns CDR1 SGDLS and CDR2 YYNGEE. With 2 bases clipped from V and 4 bases from J, the junction kept 1 base outside the gene matches. The CDR3 totals 13 residues. CDR3 sequence: CASSVTGGTEAFF. The CDR3 DNA is TGTGCCAGCAGCGTTACAGGGGGCACTGAAGCTTTCTTT.

V is TRBV7-9 and J is TRBJ2-3; 8 positions agree with TRBD1. V shed 5 bases, J shed 6 bases, and the junction held 13 bases outside the gene matches. This CDR3 has 16 amino acids. Germline V gene data show CDR1 as SEHNR and CDR2 as FQNEAQ (reference sequence). The CDR3 DNA reads TGTGCCAGCAGCCCTTGGACAGGGTATGTTTGGGATACGCAGTATTTT. Residues: CASSPWTGYVWDTQYF.

The chain links TRBV2 to TRBJ2-7; tentatively, D is TRBD2 (5 bases). The CDR3 contains 13 residues. Germline V lookup: CDR1 SNHLY, CDR2 FYNNEI. V was clipped by 7 bases and J by 2 bases, with 12 bases between them. This CDR3 reads CASKSGETYEQYF. CDR3 DNA sequence: TGTGCCAGCAAAAGCGGAGAAACCTACGAGCAGTACTTC.

V is TRBV29-1 and J is TRBJ2-1; weak D call: TRBD2 (5 bases). V lost 6 bases, J lost 0 bases, and 12 bases lay in between. The CDR3 is made up of 14 amino acids. Germline V lookup: CDR1 SQVTM, CDR2 ANQGSEA. Here the CDR3 reads CSVVGLHSYNEQFF. In DNA form, the CDR3 reads TGCAGCGTCGTTGGACTCCACTCCTACAATGAGCAGTTCTTC.

This sequence joins TRBV6-9 and TRBJ2-7, with D unresolved. CDR3 length: 15 residues. V was cut by 2 bases and J by 3 bases, with 14 bases left in between. Germline V gene sequence: CDR1 MNHGY, CDR2 SVAAGI. The CDR3 reads CASSYPQAPLYEQYF. CDR3 bases: TGTGCCAGCAGTTATCCCCAGGCTCCACTCTACGAGCAGTACTTC.

The V gene is TRBV2, the J gene TRBJ2-3; 8 positions match TRBD1. Germline-derived CDR1 and CDR2 are SNHLY and FYNNEI. Trimming removed 3 bases from V and 5 bases from J; junction bases left unmatched: 4. This CDR3 comprises 14 residues. The CDR3 loop reads CASSDQGALDTQYF. CDR3 DNA sequence: TGTGCCAGCAGTGACCAGGGGGCATTAGATACGCAGTATTTT.